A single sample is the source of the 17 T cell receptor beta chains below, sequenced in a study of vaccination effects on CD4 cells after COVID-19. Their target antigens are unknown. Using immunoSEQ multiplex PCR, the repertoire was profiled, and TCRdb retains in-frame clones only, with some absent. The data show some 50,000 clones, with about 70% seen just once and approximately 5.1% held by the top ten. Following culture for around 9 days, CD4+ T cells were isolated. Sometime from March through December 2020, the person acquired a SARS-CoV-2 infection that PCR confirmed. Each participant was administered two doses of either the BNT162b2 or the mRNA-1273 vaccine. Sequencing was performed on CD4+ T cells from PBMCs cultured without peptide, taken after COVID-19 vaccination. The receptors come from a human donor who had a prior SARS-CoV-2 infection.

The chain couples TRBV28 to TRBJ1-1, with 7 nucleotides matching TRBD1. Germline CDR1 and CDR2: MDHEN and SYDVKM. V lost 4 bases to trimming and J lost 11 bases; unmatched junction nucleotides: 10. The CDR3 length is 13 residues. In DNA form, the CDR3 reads TGTGCCAGCAGTTACCAACAGGGGATGGGGGCTTTCTTT. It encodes CASSYQQGMGAFF.

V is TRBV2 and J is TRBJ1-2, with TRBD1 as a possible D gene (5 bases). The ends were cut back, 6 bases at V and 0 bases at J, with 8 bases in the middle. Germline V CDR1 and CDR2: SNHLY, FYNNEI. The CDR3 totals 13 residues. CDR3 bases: TGTGCCAGCAGGGGGACGGCTAACTATGGCTACACCTTC. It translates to CASRGTANYGYTF.

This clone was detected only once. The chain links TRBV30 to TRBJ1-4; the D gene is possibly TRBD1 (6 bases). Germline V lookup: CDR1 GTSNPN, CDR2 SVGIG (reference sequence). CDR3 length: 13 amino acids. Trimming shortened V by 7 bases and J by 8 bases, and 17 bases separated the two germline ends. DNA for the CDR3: TGTGCCTTCATGAGACAGGTCGGAGAAAAACTGTTTTTT. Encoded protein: CAFMRQVGEKLFF.

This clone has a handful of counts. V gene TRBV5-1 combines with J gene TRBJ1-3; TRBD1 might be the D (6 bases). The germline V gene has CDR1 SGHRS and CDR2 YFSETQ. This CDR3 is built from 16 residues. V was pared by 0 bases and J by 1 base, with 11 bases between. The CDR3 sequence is CASSLGYRASGNTIYF. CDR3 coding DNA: TGCGCCAGCAGCTTGGGGTACAGGGCATCTGGAAACACCATATATTTT. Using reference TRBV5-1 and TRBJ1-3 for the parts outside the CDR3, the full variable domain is KAGVTQTPRYLIKTRGQQVTLSCSPISGHRSVSWYQQTPGQGLQFLFEYFSETQRNKGNFPGRFSGRQFSNSRSEMNVSTLELGDSALYLCASSLGYRASGNTIYFGEGSWLTVV.

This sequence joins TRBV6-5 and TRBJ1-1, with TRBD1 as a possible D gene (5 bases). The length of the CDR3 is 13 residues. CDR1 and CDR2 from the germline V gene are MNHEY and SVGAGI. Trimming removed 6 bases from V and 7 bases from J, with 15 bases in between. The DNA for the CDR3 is TGTGCCAGCAGCGAGACAGCGTCAAATGAAGCTTTCTTT. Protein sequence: CASSETASNEAFF.

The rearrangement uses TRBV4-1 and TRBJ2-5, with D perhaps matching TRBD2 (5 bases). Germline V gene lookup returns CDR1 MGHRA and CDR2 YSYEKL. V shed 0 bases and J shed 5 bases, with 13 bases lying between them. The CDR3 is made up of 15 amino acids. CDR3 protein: CASSQDRASWETQYF. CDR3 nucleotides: TGCGCCAGCAGCCAAGATCGAGCTAGCTGGGAGACCCAGTACTTC.

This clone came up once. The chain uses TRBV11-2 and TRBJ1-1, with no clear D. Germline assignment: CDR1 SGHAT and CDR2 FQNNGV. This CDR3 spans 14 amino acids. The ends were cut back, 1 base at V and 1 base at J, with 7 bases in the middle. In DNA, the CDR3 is TGTGCCAGCAGCTTAGTTGCAGGGAACACTGAAGCTTTCTTT. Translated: CASSLVAGNTEAFF.

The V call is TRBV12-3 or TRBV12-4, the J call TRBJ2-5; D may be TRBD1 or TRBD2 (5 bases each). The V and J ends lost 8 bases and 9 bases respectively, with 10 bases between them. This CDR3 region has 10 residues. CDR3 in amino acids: CASGPGPQYF. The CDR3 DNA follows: TGTGCCAGCGGACCGGGACCCCAGTACTTC.

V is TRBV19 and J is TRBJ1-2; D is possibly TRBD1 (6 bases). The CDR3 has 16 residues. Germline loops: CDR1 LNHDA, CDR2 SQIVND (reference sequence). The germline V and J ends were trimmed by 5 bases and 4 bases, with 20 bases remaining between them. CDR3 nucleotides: TGTGCCAGTAGTCTGAGCGGGGCAGGGGATTTCTATGGCTACACCTTC. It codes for CASSLSGAGDFYGYTF.

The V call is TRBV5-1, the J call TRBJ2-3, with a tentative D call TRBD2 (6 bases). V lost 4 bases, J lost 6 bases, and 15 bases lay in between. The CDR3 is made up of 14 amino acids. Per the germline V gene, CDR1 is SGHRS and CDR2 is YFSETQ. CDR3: CASSPPSGVDTQYF. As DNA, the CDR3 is TGCGCCAGCAGCCCGCCGTCGGGGGTTGATACGCAGTATTTT.

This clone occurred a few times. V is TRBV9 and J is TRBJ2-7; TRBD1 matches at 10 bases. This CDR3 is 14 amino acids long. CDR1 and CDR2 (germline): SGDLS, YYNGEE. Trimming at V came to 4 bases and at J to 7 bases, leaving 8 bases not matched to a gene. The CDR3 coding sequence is TGTGCCAGCAGCTCAGGGACAGGGGTTTGGGAGCAGTACTTC. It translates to CASSSGTGVWEQYF.

The CDR3 here is CASSRRERESGFF. CDR3 nucleotides: TGTGCCAGCAGCCGAAGGGAGCGGGAGTCGGGGTTCTTC. The genes are TRBV7-2 and TRBJ2-1; 8 positions agree with TRBD2. J lost 15 bases, V lost 5 bases, and 12 bases had no gene match. Germline V CDR1 and CDR2: SGHTA, FQGNSA. The CDR3 has 13 amino acids.

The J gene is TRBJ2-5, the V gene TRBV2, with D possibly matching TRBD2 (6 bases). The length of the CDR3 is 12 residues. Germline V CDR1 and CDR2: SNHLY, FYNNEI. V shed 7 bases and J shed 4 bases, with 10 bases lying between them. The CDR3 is CASTGESETQYF. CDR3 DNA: TGTGCCAGCACGGGGGAATCAGAGACCCAGTACTTC.

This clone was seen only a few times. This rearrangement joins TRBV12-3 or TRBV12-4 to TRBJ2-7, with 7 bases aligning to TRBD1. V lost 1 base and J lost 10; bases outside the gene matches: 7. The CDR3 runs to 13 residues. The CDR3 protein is CASSLDRGVEQYF. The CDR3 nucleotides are TGTGCCAGCAGTTTAGACAGGGGAGTCGAACAGTACTTC.

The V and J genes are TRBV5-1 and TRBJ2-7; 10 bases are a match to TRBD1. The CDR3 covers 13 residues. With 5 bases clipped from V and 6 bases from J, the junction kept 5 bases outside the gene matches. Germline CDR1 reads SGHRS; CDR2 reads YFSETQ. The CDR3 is CASRRDRGSEQYF. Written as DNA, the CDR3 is TGCGCCAGCAGGCGGGACAGGGGTTCCGAGCAGTACTTC.

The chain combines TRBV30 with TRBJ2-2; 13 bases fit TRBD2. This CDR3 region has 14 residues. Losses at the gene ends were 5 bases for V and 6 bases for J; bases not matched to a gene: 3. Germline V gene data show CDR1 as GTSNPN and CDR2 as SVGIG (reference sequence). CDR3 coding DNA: TGTGCCTGGGTGGGACTAGCGGGACCCGGGGAGCTGTTTTTT. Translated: CAWVGLAGPGELFF.

The CDR3 loop reads CASSFGLNEKLFF. CDR3 in DNA: TGTGCCAGCAGCTTTGGGCTGAATGAAAAACTGTTTTTT. The V and J genes are TRBV11-2 and TRBJ1-4; D is undetermined. The length of the CDR3 is 13 residues. CDR1 and CDR2 from the germline V gene are SGHAT and FQNNGV. V was clipped by 3 bases and J by 5 bases, with 7 bases between them.